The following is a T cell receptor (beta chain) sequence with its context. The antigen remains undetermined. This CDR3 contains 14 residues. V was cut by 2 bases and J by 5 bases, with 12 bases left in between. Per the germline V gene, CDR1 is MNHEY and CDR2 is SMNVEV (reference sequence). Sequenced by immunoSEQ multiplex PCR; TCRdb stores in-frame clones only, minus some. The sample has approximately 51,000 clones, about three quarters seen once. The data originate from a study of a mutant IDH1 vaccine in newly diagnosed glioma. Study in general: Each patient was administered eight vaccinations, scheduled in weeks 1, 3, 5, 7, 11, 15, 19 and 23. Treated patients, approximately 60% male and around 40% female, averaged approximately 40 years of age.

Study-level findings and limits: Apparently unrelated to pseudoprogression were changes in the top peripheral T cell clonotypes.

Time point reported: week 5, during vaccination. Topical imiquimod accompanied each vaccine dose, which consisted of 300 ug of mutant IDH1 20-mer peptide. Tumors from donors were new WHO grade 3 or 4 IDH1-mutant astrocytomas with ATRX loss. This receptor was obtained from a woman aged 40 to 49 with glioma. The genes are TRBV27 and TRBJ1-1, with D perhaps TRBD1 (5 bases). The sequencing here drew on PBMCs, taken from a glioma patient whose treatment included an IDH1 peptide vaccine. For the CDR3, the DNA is TGTGCCAGCAGTTTAAGGCTGGGGGATACTGAAGCTTTCTTT. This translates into CASSLRLGDTEAFF.